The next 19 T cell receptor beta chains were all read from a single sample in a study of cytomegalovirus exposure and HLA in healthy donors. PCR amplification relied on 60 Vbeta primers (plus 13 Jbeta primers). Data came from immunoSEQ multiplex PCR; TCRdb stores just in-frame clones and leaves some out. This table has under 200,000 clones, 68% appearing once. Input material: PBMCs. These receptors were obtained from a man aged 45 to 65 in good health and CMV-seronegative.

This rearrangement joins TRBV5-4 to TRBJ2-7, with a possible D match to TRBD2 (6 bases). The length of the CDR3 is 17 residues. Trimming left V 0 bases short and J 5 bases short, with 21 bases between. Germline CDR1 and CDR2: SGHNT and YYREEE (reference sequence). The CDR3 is CASSLGGPGLPRDEQYF. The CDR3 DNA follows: TGTGCCAGCAGCTTGGGGGGTCCGGGACTCCCCAGGGACGAGCAGTACTTC.

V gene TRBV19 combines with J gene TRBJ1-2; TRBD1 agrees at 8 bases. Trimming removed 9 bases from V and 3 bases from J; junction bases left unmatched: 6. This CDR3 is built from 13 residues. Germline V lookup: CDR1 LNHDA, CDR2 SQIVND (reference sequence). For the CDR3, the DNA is TGTGCCAGCAAGGACAGGGCGGACTATGGCTACACCTTC. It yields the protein CASKDRADYGYTF.

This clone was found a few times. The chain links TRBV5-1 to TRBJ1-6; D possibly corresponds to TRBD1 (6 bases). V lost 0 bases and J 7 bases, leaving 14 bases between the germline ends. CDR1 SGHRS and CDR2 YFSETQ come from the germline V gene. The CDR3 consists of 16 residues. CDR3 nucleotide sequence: TGCGCCAGCAGCTTGGGTCAGGGGAAAAGGAATTCACCCCTCCACTTT. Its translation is CASSLGQGKRNSPLHF.

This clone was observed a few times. The DNA of the CDR3 is TGTGCCAGCAGCCTCCGGAGGGGGGAGGGGACTGAAGCTTTCTTT. It translates to CASSLRRGEGTEAFF. The J gene is TRBJ1-1, the V gene TRBV11-2, with D possibly matching TRBD1 (6 bases). V lost 5 bases to trimming and J lost 5 bases, with 18 bases between them. Germline loops: CDR1 SGHAT, CDR2 FQNNGV. The CDR3 extends over 15 amino acids.

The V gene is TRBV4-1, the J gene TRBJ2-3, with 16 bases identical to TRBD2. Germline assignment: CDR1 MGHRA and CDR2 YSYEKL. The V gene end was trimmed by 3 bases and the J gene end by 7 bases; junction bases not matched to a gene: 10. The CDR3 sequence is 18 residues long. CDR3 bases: TGCGCCAGCAGCCATTCCGGGACTAGCGGGGGGGTAAGGAATACGCAGTATTTT. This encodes CASSHSGTSGGVRNTQYF.

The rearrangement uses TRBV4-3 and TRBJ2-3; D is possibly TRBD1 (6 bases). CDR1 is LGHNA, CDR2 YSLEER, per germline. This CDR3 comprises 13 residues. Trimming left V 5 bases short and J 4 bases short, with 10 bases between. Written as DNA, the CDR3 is TGCGCCAGCAGCTCCGACAGGCCAGATACGCAGTATTTT. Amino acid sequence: CASSSDRPDTQYF.

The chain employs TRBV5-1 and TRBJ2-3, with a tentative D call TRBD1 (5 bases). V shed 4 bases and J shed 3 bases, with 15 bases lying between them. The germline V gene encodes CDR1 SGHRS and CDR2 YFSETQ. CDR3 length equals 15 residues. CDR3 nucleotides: TGCGCCAGCAGCGCATGGACACAGAGGACAGATACGCAGTATTTT. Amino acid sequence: CASSAWTQRTDTQYF.

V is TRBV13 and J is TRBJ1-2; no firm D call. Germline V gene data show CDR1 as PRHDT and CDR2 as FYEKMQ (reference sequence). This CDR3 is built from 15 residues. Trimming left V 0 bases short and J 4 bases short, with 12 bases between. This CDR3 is CASSLGRAAVYGYTF. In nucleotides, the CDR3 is TGTGCCAGCAGCTTAGGCCGAGCGGCAGTCTATGGCTACACCTTC.

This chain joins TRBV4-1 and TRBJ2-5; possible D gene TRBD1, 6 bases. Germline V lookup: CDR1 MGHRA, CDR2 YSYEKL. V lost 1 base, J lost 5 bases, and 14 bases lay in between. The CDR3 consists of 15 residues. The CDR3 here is CASSQGVGALETQYF. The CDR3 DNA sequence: TGCGCCAGCAGCCAAGGTGTGGGGGCTTTGGAGACCCAGTACTTC.

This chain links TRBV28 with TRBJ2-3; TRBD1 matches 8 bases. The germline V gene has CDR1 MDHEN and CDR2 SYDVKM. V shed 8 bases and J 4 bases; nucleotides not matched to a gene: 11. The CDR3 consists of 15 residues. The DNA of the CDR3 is TGTGCCAGCGGGCAGGACAGGGTCGTCGCAGATACGCAGTATTTT. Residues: CASGQDRVVADTQYF.

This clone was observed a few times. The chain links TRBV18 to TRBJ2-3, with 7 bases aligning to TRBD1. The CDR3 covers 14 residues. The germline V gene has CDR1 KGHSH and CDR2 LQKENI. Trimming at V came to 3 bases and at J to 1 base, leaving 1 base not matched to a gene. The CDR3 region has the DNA TGTGCCAGCTCACCCGGGACAGGCACAGATACGCAGTATTTT. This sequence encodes CASSPGTGTDTQYF. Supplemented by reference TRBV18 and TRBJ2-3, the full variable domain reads NAGVMQNPRHLVRRRGQEARLRCSPMKGHSHVYWYRQLPEEGLKFMVYLQKENIIDESGMPKERFSAEFPKEGPSILRIQQVVRGDSAAYFCASSPGTGTDTQYFGPGTRLTVL.

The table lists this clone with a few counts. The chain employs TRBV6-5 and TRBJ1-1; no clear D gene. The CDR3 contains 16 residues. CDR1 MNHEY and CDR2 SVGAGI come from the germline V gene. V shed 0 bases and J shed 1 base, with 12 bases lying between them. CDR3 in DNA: TGTGCCAGCAGTTACTCCGGGGTCAGACAGAACACTGAAGCTTTCTTT. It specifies CASSYSGVRQNTEAFF.

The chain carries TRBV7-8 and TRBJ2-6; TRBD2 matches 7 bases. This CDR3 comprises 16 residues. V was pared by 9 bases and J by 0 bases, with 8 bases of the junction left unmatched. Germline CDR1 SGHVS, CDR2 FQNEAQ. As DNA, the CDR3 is TGTGCCAGTGCTACGGGGGGTAACTCTGGGGCCAACGTCCTGACTTTC. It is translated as CASATGGNSGANVLTF.

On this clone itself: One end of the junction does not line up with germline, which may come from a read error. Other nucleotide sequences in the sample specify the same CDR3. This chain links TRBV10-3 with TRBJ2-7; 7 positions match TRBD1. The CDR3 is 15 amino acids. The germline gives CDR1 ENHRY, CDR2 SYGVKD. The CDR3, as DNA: TGCGCCATCAGTGAGTCGAGAGGGGGCCAGGGCGAGCAGTACTTC. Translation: CAISESRGGQGEQYF.

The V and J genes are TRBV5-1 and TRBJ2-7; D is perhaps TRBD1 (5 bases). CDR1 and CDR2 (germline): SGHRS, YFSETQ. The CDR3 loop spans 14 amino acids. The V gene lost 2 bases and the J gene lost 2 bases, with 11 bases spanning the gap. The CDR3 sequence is CASSFDSFAYEQYF. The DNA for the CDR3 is TGCGCCAGCAGCTTCGACAGTTTCGCCTACGAGCAGTACTTC.

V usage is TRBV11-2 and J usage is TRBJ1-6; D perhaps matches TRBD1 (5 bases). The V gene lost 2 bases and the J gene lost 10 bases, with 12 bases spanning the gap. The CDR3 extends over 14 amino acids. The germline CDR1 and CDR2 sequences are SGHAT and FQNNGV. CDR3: CASSLQGTSSPLHF. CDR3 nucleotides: TGTGCCAGCAGCTTACAGGGTACCTCCTCACCCCTCCACTTT. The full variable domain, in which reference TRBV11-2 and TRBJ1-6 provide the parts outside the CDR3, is EAGVAQSPRYKIIEKRQSVAFWCNPISGHATLYWYQQILGQGPKLLIQFQNNGVVDDSQLPKDRFSAERLKGVDSTLKIQPAKLEDSAVYLCASSLQGTSSPLHFGNGTRLTVT.

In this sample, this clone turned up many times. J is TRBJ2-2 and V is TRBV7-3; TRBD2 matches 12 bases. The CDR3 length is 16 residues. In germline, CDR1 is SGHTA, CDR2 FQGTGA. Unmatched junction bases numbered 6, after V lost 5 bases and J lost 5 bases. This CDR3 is CASSLWTSGATGELFF. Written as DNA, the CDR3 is TGTGCCAGCAGCCTCTGGACTAGCGGGGCAACCGGGGAGCTGTTTTTT.

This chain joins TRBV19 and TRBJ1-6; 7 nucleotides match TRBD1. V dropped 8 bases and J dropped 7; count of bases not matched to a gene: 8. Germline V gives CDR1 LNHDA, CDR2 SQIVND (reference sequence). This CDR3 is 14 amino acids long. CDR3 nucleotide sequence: TGTGCCAGTTCGAGGGACAGTGAAAATTCACCCCTCCACTTT. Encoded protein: CASSRDSENSPLHF.

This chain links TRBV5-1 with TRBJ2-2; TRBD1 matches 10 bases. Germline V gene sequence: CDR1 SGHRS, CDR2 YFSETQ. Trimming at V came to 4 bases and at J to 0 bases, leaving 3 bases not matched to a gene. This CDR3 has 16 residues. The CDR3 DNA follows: TGCGCCAGCAGCATCGGGACAGGGGCGAACACCGGGGAGCTGTTTTTT. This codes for CASSIGTGANTGELFF.